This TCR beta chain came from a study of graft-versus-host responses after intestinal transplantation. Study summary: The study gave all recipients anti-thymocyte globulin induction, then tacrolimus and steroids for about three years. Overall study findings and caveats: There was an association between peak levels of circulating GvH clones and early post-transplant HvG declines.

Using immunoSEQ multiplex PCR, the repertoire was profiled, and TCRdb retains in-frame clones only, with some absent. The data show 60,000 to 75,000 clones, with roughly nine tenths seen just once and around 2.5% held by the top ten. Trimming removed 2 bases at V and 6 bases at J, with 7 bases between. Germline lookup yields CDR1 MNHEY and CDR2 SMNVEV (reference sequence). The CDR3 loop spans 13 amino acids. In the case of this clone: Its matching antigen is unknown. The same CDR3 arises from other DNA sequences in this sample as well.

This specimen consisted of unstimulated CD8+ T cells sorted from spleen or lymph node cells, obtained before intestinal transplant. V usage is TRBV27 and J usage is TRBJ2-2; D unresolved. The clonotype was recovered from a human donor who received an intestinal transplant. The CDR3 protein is CASSLSRAGELFF. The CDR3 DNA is TGTGCCAGCAGTTTAAGTCGGGCCGGGGAGCTGTTTTTT.